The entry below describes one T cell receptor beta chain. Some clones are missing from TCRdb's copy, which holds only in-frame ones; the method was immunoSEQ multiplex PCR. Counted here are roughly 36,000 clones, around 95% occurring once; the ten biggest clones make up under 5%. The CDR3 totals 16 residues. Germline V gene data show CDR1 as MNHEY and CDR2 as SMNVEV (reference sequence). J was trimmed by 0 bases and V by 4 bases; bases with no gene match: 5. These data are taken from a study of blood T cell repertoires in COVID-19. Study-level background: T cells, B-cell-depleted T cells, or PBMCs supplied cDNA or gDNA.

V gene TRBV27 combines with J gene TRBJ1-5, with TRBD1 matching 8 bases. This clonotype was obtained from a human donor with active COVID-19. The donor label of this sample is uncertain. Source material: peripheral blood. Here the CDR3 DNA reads TGTGCCAGCAGTTCCTGGACAGGGCATAGCAATCAGCCCCAGCATTTT. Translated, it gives CASSSWTGHSNQPQHF.